This entry is about one T cell receptor beta chain. Its antigen remains unidentified. The germline gives CDR1 SQVTM, CDR2 ANQGSEA. This CDR3 has 14 residues. Trimming removed 3 bases at V and 0 bases at J, with 11 bases between. This record comes from a study of a mutant IDH1 vaccine in newly diagnosed glioma. Study-wide background: Pretreatment consisted of radiotherapy, temozolomide, or both, with most receiving both.

Points from the study as a whole: The study observed vaccine-induced immune responses in more than 80% of patients.

Profiled with immunoSEQ multiplex PCR; TCRdb holds only in-frame clones, not every one. The data show approximately 70,000 clones, approximately 85% seen once. Noted time point: baseline, week 1 (first vaccination visit). As for treatment: pre-vaccination baseline after standard-of-care therapy. Sample: PBMCs, taken from a glioma patient treated with radiotherapy, temozolomide or both. The rearrangement joins TRBV29-1 to TRBJ1-2; possible D gene TRBD1, 5 bases. This receptor was obtained from a man aged 45-60 years with glioma. CDR3 sequence: CSVEAATANYGYTF. Written as DNA, the CDR3 is TGCAGCGTTGAGGCGGCGACAGCTAACTATGGCTACACCTTC.